This T cell receptor beta chain was sequenced during a study of glioma-infiltrating T cells. The CDR3 runs 15 residues. Germline V gene lookup returns CDR1 MGHRA and CDR2 YSYEKL. A remark on this clonotype: One end of the junction fails to match germline, which may point to a read error.

TCR alpha and beta CDR3 regions were amplified from RNA using iRepertoire nested multiplex PCR. TCRdb redid the calling of the multiplex PCR reads with MiXCR, one entry per CDR3 protein. This sample has more than 110,000 distinct CDR3 sequences, with 35% to 50% found just once. Material: glioma tissue, nonneoplastic brain tissue, or PBMCs (not recorded which). This chain joins TRBV4-1 and TRBJ1-4; TRBD1 might be the D (6 bases). The source is a human donor with low-grade glioma or glioblastoma, undergoing nonglioma brain surgery, or in good health (not recorded which). The CDR3 DNA reads TGTGCCAGCAGCTTAGCCGGTGGCAGGGGCGAAAAACTGTTTTTT. Its translation: CASSLAGGRGEKLFF.